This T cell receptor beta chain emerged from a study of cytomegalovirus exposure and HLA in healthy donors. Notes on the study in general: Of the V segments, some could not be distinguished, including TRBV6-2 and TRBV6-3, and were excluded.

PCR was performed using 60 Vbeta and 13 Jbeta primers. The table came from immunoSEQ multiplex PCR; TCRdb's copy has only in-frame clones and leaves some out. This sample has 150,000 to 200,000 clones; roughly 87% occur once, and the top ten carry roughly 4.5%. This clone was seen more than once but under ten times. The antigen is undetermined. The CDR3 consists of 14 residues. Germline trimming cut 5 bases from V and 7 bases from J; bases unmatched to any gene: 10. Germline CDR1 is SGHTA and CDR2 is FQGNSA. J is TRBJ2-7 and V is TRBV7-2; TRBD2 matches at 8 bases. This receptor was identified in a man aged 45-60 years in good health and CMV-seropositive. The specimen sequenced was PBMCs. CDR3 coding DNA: TGTGCCAGCAGCGGCCGGGGGGGGGTTGGGGAGCAGTACTTC. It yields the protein CASSGRGGVGEQYF.